The 26 T cell receptor beta chains below were found in one sample sequenced in a study of blood T cell repertoires in COVID-19. This table comes from immunoSEQ multiplex PCR, and its TCRdb copy is limited to in-frame clones, with some not included. Seen here are about 240,000 clones, around 85% observed once, and the top ten hold about 9.5%. The sample comprised peripheral blood. The receptors were gathered from a woman older than 75 with acute or convalescent COVID-19.

This chain uses TRBV27 with TRBJ1-5; 7 positions match TRBD1. The CDR3 is 14 residues long. Germline V gene data show CDR1 as MNHEY and CDR2 as SMNVEV (reference sequence). Trimming cost V 6 bases and J 1 base; bases outside gene matches: 3. CDR3 DNA sequence: TGTGCCAGCAGCACACAGGGGAGCAATCAGCCCCAGCATTTT. This codes for CASSTQGSNQPQHF.

The chain employs TRBV6-5 and TRBJ1-5; D is ambiguous. The V gene's germline CDR1 is MNHEY and CDR2 SVGAGI. The CDR3 extends over 16 amino acids. V shed 6 bases and J shed 2 bases, with 17 bases lying between them. The CDR3 is CASRYSPGGGNQPQHF. The CDR3 DNA sequence: TGTGCCAGCAGATACAGCCCCGGAGGAGGCAATCAGCCCCAGCATTTT.

This rearrangement joins TRBV6-2 or TRBV6-3 to TRBJ2-2, with D possibly being TRBD1 (6 bases). V gave up 6 bases and J gave up 1 base, with 9 bases separating them. CDR3 size: 14 residues. Germline-derived CDR1 and CDR2 are MNHEY and SVGEGT. The DNA of the CDR3 is TGTGCCAGCAGCACAGGGATGAACACCGGGGAGCTGTTTTTT. Amino acids: CASSTGMNTGELFF.

V and J are TRBV6-2 or TRBV6-3 and TRBJ1-2; TRBD1 aligns across 7 bases. After removal of 2 bases from V and 7 bases from J, the junction contained 7 bases not matched to a gene. The CDR3 extends over 14 amino acids. Looked up from germline, CDR1 is MNHEY and CDR2 is SVGEGT. The CDR3 DNA is TGTGCCAGCAGTTACGAGGGGGCACTTGGTGGCTACACCTTC. Amino acid sequence: CASSYEGALGGYTF.

This clone was found a few times. V is TRBV12-3 or TRBV12-4 and J is TRBJ1-5, with 7 bases lining up with TRBD1. V dropped 7 bases and J dropped 6; count of bases not matched to a gene: 6. The CDR3 loop spans 13 amino acids. The CDR3 reads CASTKDRAQPQHF. The CDR3, as DNA: TGTGCCAGCACCAAAGACAGGGCTCAGCCCCAGCATTTT.

This chain connects TRBV2 to TRBJ1-2; TRBD1 agrees at 7 bases. V gave up 5 bases and J gave up 8 bases; unmatched junction bases: 8. CDR1 SNHLY and CDR2 FYNNEI come from the germline V gene. The length of the CDR3 is 13 residues. In DNA, the CDR3 is TGTGCCAGCAGTATAGACAGGGCGCCCGGCTACACCTTC. Translated, it gives CASSIDRAPGYTF.

The rearrangement links TRBV11-2 to TRBJ2-1; a weak D match, TRBD1 (6 bases). Germline V CDR1 and CDR2: SGHAT, FQNNGV. Trimming removed 5 bases at V and 6 bases at J, with 14 bases between. The CDR3 loop spans 14 amino acids. Here the CDR3 reads CASSIPGHPNEQFF. CDR3 in DNA: TGTGCCAGCAGCATTCCGGGACACCCCAATGAGCAGTTCTTC.

This rearrangement joins TRBV6-5 to TRBJ2-7; 8 positions agree with TRBD2. CDR3 length: 15 amino acids. Germline assignment: CDR1 MNHEY and CDR2 SVGAGI. V lost 6 bases, J lost 0 bases, and 7 bases stayed unmatched. As DNA, the CDR3 is TGTGCCAGCAGCCCAGGTGCGGGGGGCTCCTACGAGCAGTACTTC. Its protein is CASSPGAGGSYEQYF.

The table lists this clone with a few counts. J is TRBJ2-5 and V is TRBV7-9; D is possibly TRBD2 (6 bases). This CDR3 comprises 15 residues. Between the trimmed V and J ends, which lost 3 bases and 0 bases, there was a span of 11 bases. Germline loops: CDR1 SEHNR, CDR2 FQNEAQ (reference sequence). This chain's CDR3 is CASSFSRGYQETQYF. CDR3 bases: TGTGCCAGCAGCTTTTCCCGGGGGTACCAAGAGACCCAGTACTTC. Based on the CDR3 plus reference TRBV7-9 and TRBJ2-5, the full variable domain is DTGVSQNPRHKITKRGQNVTFRCDPISEHNRLYWYRQTLGQGPEFLTYFQNEAQLEKSRLLSDRFSAERPKGSFSTLEIQRTEQGDSAMYLCASSFSRGYQETQYFGPGTRLLVL.

The J gene is TRBJ1-1, the V gene TRBV11-1, with D unresolved. Germline loops: CDR1 SGHAT, CDR2 FQDESV (reference sequence). V lost 3 bases and J 3 bases, leaving 8 bases between the germline ends. CDR3 length: 13 amino acids. The CDR3: CASSLKTDTEAFF. As DNA, the CDR3 is TGTGCCAGCAGCTTGAAAACAGACACTGAAGCTTTCTTT.

This chain links TRBV3-1 (or the pseudogene TRBV3-2) with TRBJ2-1; TRBD2 matches 8 bases. Unmatched junction bases numbered 5, after V lost 3 bases and J lost 1 base. This CDR3 has 16 residues. Germline V gene data show CDR1 as LGHDT and CDR2 as YNNKEL (reference sequence). The chain's CDR3 is CASSHPGRASYNEQFF. The CDR3, as DNA: TGTGCCAGCAGCCACCCCGGGAGGGCGTCCTACAATGAGCAGTTCTTC.

This clone was counted once. The J gene is TRBJ1-1, the V gene TRBV7-9; D ambiguous. From germline, CDR1 is SEHNR and CDR2 FQNEAQ (reference sequence). V was cut by 4 bases and J by 4 bases, with 7 bases left in between. The CDR3 runs 12 residues. In nucleotides, the CDR3 is TGTGCCAGCAGCTCAACTAGCACTGAAGCTTTCTTT. Amino acids: CASSSTSTEAFF.

The chain is built from TRBV19 and TRBJ1-1; TRBD1 is a possible D gene (6 bases). The CDR3 loop spans 15 amino acids. V lost 5 bases to trimming and J lost 3 bases, with 16 bases between them. CDR1 is LNHDA and CDR2 is SQIVND in the germline V gene (reference sequence). The CDR3 sequence: CASSRWSAGDTEAFF. The CDR3 DNA reads as TGTGCCAGTAGTCGATGGAGCGCAGGGGACACTGAAGCTTTCTTT.

The V call is TRBV7-2, the J call TRBJ2-1, with D possibly matching TRBD1 (6 bases). V was trimmed by 4 bases and J by 3 bases, leaving 16 bases between them. CDR1 is SGHTA, CDR2 FQGNSA, per germline. The length of the CDR3 is 16 residues. The CDR3 spells CASSSQGTGLYNEQFF. In DNA form, the CDR3 reads TGTGCCAGCAGCTCACAGGGTACGGGCCTCTACAATGAGCAGTTCTTC.

The chain recombines TRBV5-1 with TRBJ2-5; 9 nucleotides line up with TRBD1. V lost 4 bases to trimming and J lost 2 bases; unmatched junction nucleotides: 9. The CDR3 is made up of 16 amino acids. Germline V lookup: CDR1 SGHRS, CDR2 YFSETQ. CDR3 sequence: CASSAGQGGRQETQYF. The CDR3, as DNA: TGCGCCAGCAGCGCGGGACAGGGAGGGAGGCAAGAGACCCAGTACTTC.

This clone was found once. CDR3 coding DNA: TGCGCCAGCAGCCCCGCAGCGGGGGCCTACGAGCAGTACTTC. This codes for CASSPAAGAYEQYF. The V gene is TRBV5-1, the J gene TRBJ2-7; 8 bases agree with TRBD2. The CDR3 is 14 amino acids. Per the germline V gene, CDR1 is SGHRS and CDR2 is YFSETQ. J gave up 2 bases and V 4 bases, and 5 bases lay outside the gene matches.

CDR3 residues: CASSQGYLGQHYNSPLHF. CDR3 in DNA: TGTGCCAGCAGCCAAGGCTATCTCGGACAGCATTATAATTCACCCCTCCACTTT. The chain is built from TRBV14 and TRBJ1-6; D is possibly TRBD1 (6 bases). The CDR3 runs to 18 residues. V dropped 1 base and J dropped 4 bases, with 17 bases sitting between them. Germline V gene sequence: CDR1 SGHDN, CDR2 FVKESK.

The chain combines TRBV24-1 with TRBJ1-2; 10 bases fit TRBD1. Germline V gives CDR1 KGHDR, CDR2 SFDVKD. With 2 bases clipped from V and 7 bases from J, the junction kept 0 bases outside the gene matches. The CDR3 sequence is 13 residues long. The CDR3: CATSDWTGGGYTF. Written as DNA, the CDR3 is TGTGCCACCAGTGATTGGACAGGGGGTGGCTACACCTTC.

V is TRBV20-1 and J is TRBJ2-3; perhaps TRBD1 as D (5 bases). This CDR3 region has 13 residues. The V gene lost 3 bases and the J gene lost 6 bases, with 13 bases spanning the gap. Per germline, CDR1 DFQATT and CDR2 SNEGSKA (reference sequence). CDR3 in DNA: TGCAGTGCTAGTGACCCCAACAGGGATACGCAGTATTTT. Amino acids: CSASDPNRDTQYF.

This chain connects TRBV2 to TRBJ1-6, with D possibly being TRBD1 (6 bases). V lost 6 bases and J lost 5, with 14 bases in between. Per germline, CDR1 SNHLY and CDR2 FYNNEI. CDR3 length equals 15 residues. The CDR3 region is CASRAPRTDNSPLHF. The CDR3 region has the DNA TGTGCCAGCAGAGCCCCTCGGACAGATAATTCACCCCTCCACTTT.

This clone came up a few times. The chain carries TRBV19 and TRBJ1-2, with 9 bases that match TRBD1. Trimming took 5 bases from V and 2 from J; bases not matched to a gene: 9. The CDR3 loop spans 16 amino acids. Germline loops: CDR1 LNHDA, CDR2 SQIVND (reference sequence). CDR3 DNA sequence: TGTGCCAGTAGTTCGATAAGGGGACAGGGAAACTATGGCTACACCTTC. Translating gives CASSSIRGQGNYGYTF.

There are a few counts of this clone. The rearrangement links TRBV24-1 to TRBJ2-2, with a weak D call TRBD2 (6 bases). The CDR3 spans 15 residues. Germline CDR1 KGHDR, CDR2 SFDVKD. The V end was cut by 3 bases, the J end by 2 bases, with 9 bases between. CDR3 amino acids: CATSDPRDNTGELFF. DNA of the CDR3: TGTGCCACCAGTGATCCGCGGGATAACACCGGGGAGCTGTTTTTT.

The chain recombines TRBV9 with TRBJ1-4; no clear D. This CDR3 spans 18 amino acids. Trimming removed 2 bases from V and 12 bases from J, with 29 bases in between. Germline V CDR1 and CDR2: SGDLS, YYNGEE. DNA of the CDR3: TGTGCCAGCAGCGTCCCCCGTCCCCTTTACGGAGGAGCGGAACAACTGTTTTTT. Residues: CASSVPRPLYGGAEQLFF. Combining the CDR3 with reference TRBV9 and TRBJ1-4 gives the whole variable domain DSGVTQTPKHLITATGQRVTLRCSPRSGDLSVYWYQQSLDQGLQFLIQYYNGEERAKGNILERFSAQQFPDLHSELNLSSLELGDSALYFCASSVPRPLYGGAEQLFFGSGTQLSVL.

This clone turned up a few times. CDR3: CASSLSRINQPQHF. The DNA of the CDR3 is TGTGCCAGCAGCTTGAGCAGGATAAATCAGCCCCAGCATTTT. The chain combines TRBV5-5 with TRBJ1-5; D call uncertain. The CDR3 spans 14 residues. CDR1 is SGHKS and CDR2 is YYEKEE in the germline V gene (reference sequence). V shed 1 base and J shed 4 bases, with 9 bases lying between them.

The rearrangement uses TRBV7-3 and TRBJ2-7; D unclear. The CDR3 is 14 residues long. V was cut by 5 bases and J by 2 bases, with 13 bases left in between. CDR1 and CDR2 (germline): SGHTA, FQGTGA. CDR3 DNA sequence: TGTGCCAGCAGCCCCCCGTCCCGTCCCTACGAGCAGTACTTC. It codes for CASSPPSRPYEQYF. The full variable domain, in which reference TRBV7-3 and TRBJ2-7 provide the parts outside the CDR3, is GAGVSQTPSNKVTEKGKYVELRCDPISGHTALYWYRQSLGQGPEFLIYFQGTGAADDSGLPNDRFFAVRPEGSVSTLKIQRTERGDSAVYLCASSPPSRPYEQYFGPGTRLTVT.

The chain links TRBV28 to TRBJ2-7; D unresolved. The CDR3 is 18 amino acids. V gave up 4 bases and J gave up 4 bases, with 26 bases separating them. The germline gives CDR1 MDHEN, CDR2 SYDVKM. CDR3 residues: CASSSSRGNSYLLYEQYF. CDR3 nucleotides: TGTGCCAGCAGTTCTTCCCGAGGTAACTCCTACCTTTTATACGAGCAGTACTTC.